These 27 T cell receptor beta chains share one sample of origin, sequenced in a study of cytomegalovirus exposure and HLA in healthy donors. PCR used 60 Vbeta primers and 13 Jbeta primers. Clones were read by immunoSEQ multiplex PCR, and TCRdb kept only the in-frame ones, dropping some. The sample shows fewer than 200,000 clones, approximately 80% of them seen only once. The sample consisted of PBMCs. These receptor sequences come from a man aged 18 to 30 in good health and CMV-seropositive.

The J gene is TRBJ1-1, the V gene TRBV7-8, with D tentatively TRBD1 (5 bases). The CDR3 spans 15 residues. Looked up from germline, CDR1 is SGHVS and CDR2 is FQNEAQ. Trimming left V 4 bases short and J 2 bases short, with 14 bases between. DNA of the CDR3: TGTGCCAGCAGCTATACTGACAGAGTTAACACTGAAGCTTTCTTT. This translates into CASSYTDRVNTEAFF.

The chain carries TRBV19 and TRBJ2-7; no clear D. The CDR3 has 15 residues. In germline, CDR1 is LNHDA, CDR2 SQIVND (reference sequence). V lost 4 bases to trimming and J lost 2 bases, with 15 bases between them. The CDR3 loop is CASSTNYNLPYEQYF. The CDR3 DNA reads as TGTGCCAGTAGTACAAACTATAATCTACCCTACGAGCAGTACTTC.

The V and J genes are TRBV27 and TRBJ2-1; D gene unclear. V shed 1 base and J shed 0 bases, with 4 bases lying between them. CDR1 is MNHEY and CDR2 is SMNVEV in the germline V gene (reference sequence). This CDR3 spans 14 amino acids. The CDR3 DNA follows: TGTGCCAGCAGTTTATTAAACTCCTACAATGAGCAGTTCTTC. The encoded protein is CASSLLNSYNEQFF.

V and J are TRBV7-9 and TRBJ1-2; 8 positions match TRBD1. Per germline, CDR1 SEHNR and CDR2 FQNEAQ (reference sequence). The V segment lost 6 bases and the J segment 4 bases; nucleotides outside the gene matches: 10. The CDR3 spans 15 residues. CDR3 in DNA: TGTGCCAGCAGACCCGACAGGGGACCAATCTATGGCTACACCTTC. It translates to CASRPDRGPIYGYTF.

The V call is TRBV5-1, the J call TRBJ1-2; 7 bases are a match to TRBD1. Germline-derived CDR1 and CDR2 are SGHRS and YFSETQ. V was pared by 3 bases and J by 2 bases, with 10 bases of the junction left unmatched. This CDR3 has 16 amino acids. DNA of the CDR3: TGCGCCAGCAGCTCAAGTTGGACAGGAGAAAACTATGGCTACACCTTC. Amino acids: CASSSSWTGENYGYTF.

The rearrangement uses TRBV19 and TRBJ2-4, with D perhaps TRBD1 (7 bases). There are 13 residues in the CDR3. V shed 3 bases and J shed 12 bases, with 15 bases lying between them. Germline CDR1 LNHDA, CDR2 SQIVND (reference sequence). The CDR3 DNA follows: TGTGCCAGTAGTATGTCCCGCGGGACAGCTCAGTACTTC. Its translation is CASSMSRGTAQYF.

The V gene is TRBV11-3, the J gene TRBJ2-2; tentatively, D is TRBD1 (6 bases). The CDR3 contains 16 residues. V lost 3 bases, J lost 1 base, and 12 bases lay in between. The germline V gene has CDR1 SGHNT and CDR2 YENEEA. The CDR3 sequence: CASSFRGRGNTGELFF. In DNA form, the CDR3 reads TGTGCCAGCAGCTTTCGGGGCAGGGGGAACACCGGGGAGCTGTTTTTT.

The chain joins TRBV7-9 to TRBJ2-5; TRBD2 agrees at 15 bases. There are 15 residues in the CDR3. J gave up 3 bases and V 4 bases, and 0 bases lay outside the gene matches. Germline assignment: CDR1 SEHNR and CDR2 FQNEAQ (reference sequence). This chain's CDR3 is CASSWTSGREETQYF. The CDR3, as DNA: TGTGCCAGCAGCTGGACTAGCGGGAGGGAAGAGACCCAGTACTTC.

This clone has just a few counts. Other DNA sequences in this sample translate to the same CDR3. This CDR3 reads CASSLGGSPLHF. The CDR3 DNA reads TGTGCCAGCAGCTTAGGAGGTTCACCCCTCCACTTT. V is TRBV11-2 and J is TRBJ1-6, with D uncertain. The CDR3 is made up of 12 amino acids. The V end was cut by 1 base, the J end by 9 bases, with 4 bases between. The germline V gene has CDR1 SGHAT and CDR2 FQNNGV.

This sequence joins TRBV29-1 and TRBJ2-3; 7 bases match TRBD2. Germline CDR1 SQVTM, CDR2 ANQGSEA. The CDR3 totals 14 residues. V shed 6 bases, J shed 3 bases, and the junction held 9 bases outside the gene matches. The CDR3, as DNA: TGCAGCGTCACTAGAAGCGGGAATACAGATACGCAGTATTTT. Residues: CSVTRSGNTDTQYF.

The CDR3: CAWVNRGDSPLHF. The CDR3 nucleotides read TGTGCCTGGGTAAATCGGGGTGATTCACCCCTCCACTTT. The rearrangement links TRBV30 to TRBJ1-6; D call uncertain. This CDR3 contains 13 residues. CDR1 is GTSNPN and CDR2 is SVGIG in the germline V gene (reference sequence). With 5 bases removed from V and 8 bases from J, the gap between germline ends came to 13 bases.

Only a few counts were recorded for this clone. J is TRBJ1-4 and V is TRBV5-1; 7 bases line up with TRBD1. The CDR3 covers 14 residues. Losses at the gene ends were 7 bases for V and 8 bases for J; bases not matched to a gene: 11. Germline CDR1 is SGHRS and CDR2 is YFSETQ. The CDR3 reads CASRGTARREKLFF. The CDR3 DNA reads as TGCGCCAGCCGTGGGACAGCGCGGAGGGAAAAACTGTTTTTT.

Note on this clone: Mismatch with germline at one junction end may stem from a read error. This chain uses TRBV27 with TRBJ2-6; the match to TRBD1 covers 10 bases. Germline V lookup: CDR1 MNHEY, CDR2 SMNVEV (reference sequence). The CDR3 extends over 15 amino acids. DNA of the CDR3: TGTGCCAGCAGTTCGACAGGGACAGGGGCCAACGGCCTGACTTTC. The encoded protein is CASSSTGTGANGLTF.

This rearrangement joins TRBV27 to TRBJ2-3; TRBD1 agrees at 10 bases. With 6 bases clipped from V and 4 bases from J, the junction kept 4 bases outside the gene matches. Germline-derived CDR1 and CDR2 are MNHEY and SMNVEV (reference sequence). CDR3 length equals 14 residues. CDR3 bases: TGTGCCAGCAGGGACAGGGGGTGGGCAGATACGCAGTATTTT. It specifies CASRDRGWADTQYF.

This chain connects TRBV11-1 to TRBJ2-2; possibly TRBD2 for D (5 bases). The CDR3 is made up of 14 amino acids. V lost 8 bases, J lost 6 bases, and 16 bases lay in between. Germline V gene lookup returns CDR1 SGHAT and CDR2 FQDESV (reference sequence). CDR3 DNA: TGTGCCAGCCGCCTCGGGGTTGCCTCCGGGGAGCTGTTTTTT. It is translated as CASRLGVASGELFF.

V gene TRBV18 combines with J gene TRBJ2-7; the match to TRBD2 covers 7 bases. The CDR3 is 15 residues long. Germline trimming cut 3 bases from V and 0 bases from J; bases unmatched to any gene: 5. CDR1 is KGHSH and CDR2 is LQKENI in the germline V gene. CDR3 sequence reads: CASSPTSQSSYEQYF. CDR3 DNA: TGTGCCAGCTCACCGACTAGCCAGAGCTCCTACGAGCAGTACTTC. Supplemented by reference TRBV18 and TRBJ2-7, the full variable domain reads NAGVMQNPRHLVRRRGQEARLRCSPMKGHSHVYWYRQLPEEGLKFMVYLQKENIIDESGMPKERFSAEFPKEGPSILRIQQVVRGDSAAYFCASSPTSQSSYEQYFGPGTRLTVT.

The rearrangement links TRBV2 to TRBJ1-5; D gene ambiguous. The CDR3 is 15 amino acids. Germline CDR1 is SNHLY and CDR2 is FYNNEI. The germline V and J ends were trimmed by 2 bases and 1 base, with 9 bases remaining between them. The CDR3 DNA is TGTGCCAGCAGTGAATACGGACTCAGCAATCAGCCCCAGCATTTT. Residues: CASSEYGLSNQPQHF.

This sequence joins TRBV7-2 and TRBJ2-3, with D uncertain. This CDR3 is built from 12 residues. Per the germline V gene, CDR1 is SGHTA and CDR2 is FQGNSA. The V and J ends lost 6 bases and 2 bases respectively, with 6 bases between them. As DNA, the CDR3 is TGTGCCAGCAGTCCACACACAGATACGCAGTATTTT. Protein: CASSPHTDTQYF.

The chain employs TRBV21-1 and TRBJ2-1; the D call in the table, TRBD2, was not verified against the DNA. TRBV21-1 is a pseudogene locus. The CDR3 length is 16 residues. DNA of the CDR3: TGTGCCAGCAGCAAGTCCCCACGGGTTCCCTACAATGAGCAGTTCTTC. It specifies CASSKSPRVPYNEQFF.

V and J are TRBV19 and TRBJ1-1, with a weak D call TRBD1 (6 bases). Germline V CDR1 and CDR2: LNHDA, SQIVND (reference sequence). Trimming stripped 1 base from V and 1 base from J, with 10 bases between. The CDR3 extends over 15 amino acids. The CDR3 bases are TGTGCCAGTAGTATAGCGGGGGGCCCGAACACTGAAGCTTTCTTT. Protein: CASSIAGGPNTEAFF.

The V and J genes are TRBV7-9 and TRBJ1-5; 7 nucleotides agree with TRBD1. Germline V gene data show CDR1 as SEHNR and CDR2 as FQNEAQ (reference sequence). With 4 bases clipped from V and 2 bases from J, the junction kept 2 bases outside the gene matches. The CDR3 is 14 residues long. This chain's CDR3 is CASSWGTGNQPQHF. In DNA, the CDR3 is TGTGCCAGCAGCTGGGGGACAGGCAATCAGCCCCAGCATTTT.

V is TRBV18 and J is TRBJ2-5; D perhaps matches TRBD2 (5 bases). Gene TRBJ2-7 matches the end of the DNA better, so the J call may be wrong. CDR3 size: 15 residues. The V gene's germline CDR1 is KGHSH and CDR2 LQKENI. The CDR3 reads CASSPPLGGSHEQYF. The DNA for the CDR3 is TGTGCCAGCTCACCACCGCTAGGAGGCAGCCACGAGCAGTACTTC.

This clone has more than one count but fewer than ten. This chain uses TRBV7-2 with TRBJ2-1; 14 nucleotides match TRBD2. The V gene's germline CDR1 is SGHTA and CDR2 FQGNSA. Unmatched junction bases numbered 8, after V lost 5 bases and J lost 14 bases. The CDR3 covers 14 residues. CDR3 loop: CASSPGTSGGAKFF. The DNA of the CDR3 is TGTGCCAGCAGCCCCGGGACTAGCGGGGGTGCAAAGTTCTTC.

The V gene is TRBV7-9, the J gene TRBJ2-1; no clear D gene. Looked up from germline, CDR1 is SEHNR and CDR2 is FQNEAQ (reference sequence). There are 14 residues in the CDR3. Trimming removed 4 bases from V and 8 bases from J, with 15 bases in between. CDR3: CASSSTRSYDEQFF. The CDR3 nucleotides read TGTGCCAGCAGCTCTACGAGGTCATATGATGAGCAGTTCTTC.

This chain connects TRBV9 to TRBJ2-1; 7 bases align to TRBD1. Germline V lookup: CDR1 SGDLS, CDR2 YYNGEE. This CDR3 comprises 16 residues. V trimming: 3 bases; J trimming: 0 bases; junction bases outside the gene matches: 6. CDR3 in DNA: TGTGCCAGCAGCGAGACAGGGTCGAGCTCCTACAATGAGCAGTTCTTC. Residues: CASSETGSSSYNEQFF.

This clone has more than one count but fewer than ten. The chain carries TRBV2 and TRBJ2-7, with TRBD2 identical over 9 bases. With V trimmed by 4 bases and J by 5 bases, 12 bases remained unmatched. The CDR3 length is 16 residues. From germline, CDR1 is SNHLY and CDR2 FYNNEI. The CDR3 here is CASSVTRREGQDEQYF. The CDR3 DNA is TGTGCCAGCAGTGTAACAAGGCGGGAGGGCCAGGACGAGCAGTACTTC.

CDR3 bases: TGTGCCAGCAGCTTAGGACTAGCGGGAGTTGGAGATACGCAGTATTTT. It translates to CASSLGLAGVGDTQYF. The chain is built from TRBV7-9 and TRBJ2-3; 12 bases map to TRBD2. CDR3 length: 16 residues. Germline assignment: CDR1 SEHNR and CDR2 FQNEAQ (reference sequence). The junction had 4 bases not matched to a gene; V was cut back by 1 base and J by 5 bases.